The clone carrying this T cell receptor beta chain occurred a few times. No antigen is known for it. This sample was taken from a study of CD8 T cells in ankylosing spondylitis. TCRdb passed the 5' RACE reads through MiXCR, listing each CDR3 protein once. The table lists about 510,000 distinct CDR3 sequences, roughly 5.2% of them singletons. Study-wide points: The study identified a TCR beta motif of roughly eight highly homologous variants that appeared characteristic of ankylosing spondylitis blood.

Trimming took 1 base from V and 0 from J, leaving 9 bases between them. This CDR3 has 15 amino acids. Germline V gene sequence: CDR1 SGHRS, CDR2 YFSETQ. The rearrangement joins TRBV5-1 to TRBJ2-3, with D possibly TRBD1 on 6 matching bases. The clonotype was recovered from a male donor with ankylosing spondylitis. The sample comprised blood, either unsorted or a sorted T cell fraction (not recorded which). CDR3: CASSLTGRSTDTQYF. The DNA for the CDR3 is TGCGCCAGCAGCTTGACAGGGAGAAGCACAGATACGCAGTATTTT.